Listed below are T cell receptor beta chains from one sample, sequenced in a study of regulatory T cells in long-lasting Graves disease. MiXCR, run by TCRdb on the multiplex PCR reads, gives a single entry per CDR3 protein. The top ten clones hold about 11% of a sample with a few hundred thousand distinct CDR3 sequences, roughly 18% of them seen once. The sample also formed part of further work on T cells in Graves' hyperthyroidism and ophthalmopathy.

The starting material was peripheral blood mononuclear cells (PBMCs), obtained at new diagnosis, from a patient treated with antithyroid drugs. The receptor set was obtained from a woman aged 25 to 39 with Graves disease. CDR3s include the opening cysteine and the closing phenylalanine or tryptophan. A D gene is named only where the DNA matches it firmly. The size field is filled for only some rows; it gives once, few, many or a size class.

J gene: TRBJ1-5; CDR3 length: 14; V gene: TRBV6-1; D gene: -; clone size: many; CDR3 protein: CASSESSGNQPQHF; CDR3 DNA: TGTGCCAGCAGTGAGAGCTCGGGCAATCAGCCCCAGCATTTT
J gene: TRBJ1-2; CDR3 length: 16; V gene: TRBV4-1; D gene: TRBD1; clone size: -; CDR3 protein: CASSQVGGQGNYGYTF; CDR3 DNA: TGCGCCAGCAGCCAAGTCGGAGGACAGGGTAACTATGGCTACACCTTC
J gene: TRBJ2-2; CDR3 length: 13; V gene: TRBV24-1; D gene: TRBD2; clone size: many; CDR3 protein: CASSGRYTGELFF; CDR3 DNA: TGTGCCTCGAGCGGGAGGTATACCGGGGAGCTGTTTTTT
J gene: TRBJ2-7; CDR3 length: 12; V gene: TRBV20-1; D gene: -; clone size: many; CDR3 protein: CSALDGPYEQYF; CDR3 DNA: TGCAGTGCTTTGGACGGACCCTACGAGCAGTACTTC
J gene: TRBJ1-1; CDR3 length: 17; V gene: TRBV9; D gene: TRBD1; clone size: many; CDR3 protein: CASSVDPGQGVNTEAFF; CDR3 DNA: TGTGCCAGCAGCGTAGATCCGGGACAGGGGGTAAACACTGAAGCTTTCTTT
J gene: TRBJ1-2; CDR3 length: 15; V gene: TRBV2; D gene: -; clone size: many; CDR3 protein: CASRVAGGLNYGYTF; CDR3 DNA: TGTGCCAGCAGGGTGGCGGGGGGGCTGAACTATGGCTACACCTTC
J gene: TRBJ2-7; CDR3 length: 10; V gene: TRBV19; D gene: TRBD1; clone size: -; CDR3 protein: CASGQGGQYF; CDR3 DNA: TGTGCCAGCGGACAGGGAGGGCAGTACTTC
J gene: TRBJ2-2; CDR3 length: 14; V gene: TRBV6-4; D gene: -; clone size: -; CDR3 protein: CASSRDPGTGELFF; CDR3 DNA: TGTGCCAGCAGCCGGGACCCCGGCACCGGGGAGCTGTTTTTT
J gene: TRBJ1-6; CDR3 length: 14; V gene: TRBV19; D gene: -; clone size: many; CDR3 protein: CASSIGRRESPLHF; CDR3 DNA: TGTGCCAGTAGTATAGGTAGACGCGAATCACCCCTCCACTTT
J gene: TRBJ1-2; CDR3 length: 12; V gene: TRBV12-3/TRBV12-4; D gene: -; clone size: many; CDR3 protein: CASSFQDYGYTF; CDR3 DNA: TGTGCCAGCAGTTTCCAGGACTATGGCTACACCTTC
J gene: TRBJ2-1; CDR3 length: 15; V gene: TRBV25-1; D gene: -; clone size: many; CDR3 protein: CASSEDRSLNNEQFF; CDR3 DNA: TGTGCCAGCAGTGAAGACCGCTCCCTGAACAATGAGCAGTTCTTC
J gene: TRBJ2-7; CDR3 length: 14; V gene: TRBV6-1; D gene: TRBD1; clone size: -; CDR3 protein: CASSGTGVTYEQYF; CDR3 DNA: TGTGCCAGCAGCGGGACAGGAGTTACCTACGAGCAGTACTTC
J gene: TRBJ1-5; CDR3 length: 14; V gene: TRBV25-1; D gene: -; clone size: many; CDR3 protein: CASSGHLSNQPQHF; CDR3 DNA: TGTGCCAGCAGTGGGCATCTTAGCAATCAGCCCCAGCATTTT
J gene: TRBJ1-4; CDR3 length: 14; V gene: TRBV20-1; D gene: TRBD1; clone size: many; CDR3 protein: CSARGDRPNEKLFF; CDR3 DNA: TGCAGTGCTAGGGGGGACAGGCCTAATGAAAAACTGTTTTTT
J gene: TRBJ2-7; CDR3 length: 15; V gene: TRBV9; D gene: TRBD2; clone size: -; CDR3 protein: CASSVGLADTYEQYF; CDR3 DNA: TGTGCCAGCAGCGTAGGACTAGCGGACACCTACGAGCAGTACTTC
J gene: TRBJ2-7; CDR3 length: 13; V gene: TRBV15; D gene: -; clone size: -; CDR3 protein: CATSERLAGEQYF; CDR3 DNA: TGTGCCACCAGCGAACGTTTAGCTGGGGAGCAGTACTTC
J gene: TRBJ1-1; CDR3 length: 13; V gene: TRBV7-3; D gene: -; clone size: many; CDR3 protein: CASSSQGDTEAFF; CDR3 DNA: TGTGCCAGCAGCTCCCAGGGCGACACTGAAGCTTTCTTT
J gene: TRBJ2-1; CDR3 length: 13; V gene: TRBV19; D gene: -; clone size: -; CDR3 protein: CASSMDAYNEQFF; CDR3 DNA: TGTGCCAGTAGTATGGACGCCTACAATGAGCAGTTCTTC
J gene: TRBJ1-1; CDR3 length: 13; V gene: TRBV11-3; D gene: -; clone size: -; CDR3 protein: CASSLDGGARAFF; CDR3 DNA: TGTGCCAGCAGCTTAGATGGGGGGGCGCGAGCTTTCTTT
J gene: TRBJ1-1; CDR3 length: 15; V gene: TRBV12-3/TRBV12-4; D gene: -; clone size: many; CDR3 protein: CASSLSGLKNTEAFF; CDR3 DNA: TGTGCCAGCAGTTTAAGCGGACTGAAGAACACTGAAGCTTTCTTT
J gene: TRBJ1-6; CDR3 length: 14; V gene: TRBV20-1; D gene: -; clone size: -; CDR3 protein: CSARASGMNSPLHF; CDR3 DNA: TGCAGTGCTAGAGCGTCAGGAATGAATTCACCCCTCCACTTT
J gene: TRBJ2-3; CDR3 length: 19; V gene: TRBV14; D gene: TRBD2; clone size: -; CDR3 protein: CASSHRLGLAGISTDTQYF; CDR3 DNA: TGTGCCAGCAGCCACCGATTGGGCCTAGCGGGTATTAGCACAGATACGCAGTATTTT
J gene: TRBJ1-3; CDR3 length: 13; V gene: TRBV7-2; D gene: -; clone size: few; CDR3 protein: CASGVGVGNTIYF; CDR3 DNA: TGTGCCAGCGGAGTTGGGGTTGGAAACACCATATATTTT
J gene: TRBJ2-7; CDR3 length: 13; V gene: TRBV20-1; D gene: TRBD2; clone size: many; CDR3 protein: CSAQGTSGNEQYF; CDR3 DNA: TGCAGTGCTCAAGGGACTAGTGGGAACGAGCAGTACTTC
J gene: TRBJ2-7; CDR3 length: 16; V gene: TRBV27; D gene: TRBD2; clone size: -; CDR3 protein: CASYGLAGDFTYEQYF; CDR3 DNA: TGTGCCAGCTACGGACTAGCGGGTGACTTTACCTACGAGCAGTACTTC
J gene: TRBJ2-7; CDR3 length: 17; V gene: TRBV6-5; D gene: -; clone size: many; CDR3 protein: CASSYSILGGGGYEQYF; CDR3 DNA: TGTGCCAGCAGTTACTCGATACTAGGAGGGGGAGGCTACGAGCAGTACTTC
J gene: TRBJ1-1; CDR3 length: 16; V gene: TRBV5-1; D gene: TRBD1; clone size: many; CDR3 protein: CASSLATGQGRTEAFF; CDR3 DNA: TGCGCCAGCAGCTTGGCCACGGGACAGGGAAGGACTGAAGCTTTCTTT
J gene: TRBJ2-5; CDR3 length: 16; V gene: TRBV27; D gene: -; clone size: few; CDR3 protein: CASSRSLPLGRETQYF; CDR3 DNA: TGTGCCAGCAGCCGGTCGCTCCCGCTGGGTCGGGAGACCCAGTACTTC
J gene: TRBJ1-1; CDR3 length: 13; V gene: TRBV27; D gene: -; clone size: many; CDR3 protein: CASSLDGAGEAFF; CDR3 DNA: TGTGCCAGCAGTTTGGACGGTGCTGGTGAAGCTTTCTTT
J gene: TRBJ2-2; CDR3 length: 12; V gene: TRBV29-1; D gene: -; clone size: many; CDR3 protein: CSAWRDTGELFF; CDR3 DNA: TGCAGCGCCTGGAGGGATACCGGGGAGCTGTTTTTT
J gene: TRBJ1-1; CDR3 length: 12; V gene: TRBV3-1; D gene: TRBD1; clone size: many; CDR3 protein: CASSQTGDEAFF; CDR3 DNA: TGTGCCAGCAGCCAGACAGGGGATGAAGCTTTCTTT
J gene: TRBJ2-5; CDR3 length: 14; V gene: TRBV7-9; D gene: -; clone size: once; CDR3 protein: CASSLASGRETQYF; CDR3 DNA: TGTGCCAGCAGCTTAGCTTCGGGGAGGGAGACCCAGTACTTC
J gene: TRBJ2-7; CDR3 length: 16; V gene: TRBV28; D gene: -; clone size: -; CDR3 protein: CASSPGTGSPTYEQYF; CDR3 DNA: TGTGCCAGCAGTCCCGGGACTGGGAGCCCGACCTACGAGCAGTACTTC
J gene: TRBJ2-2; CDR3 length: 14; V gene: TRBV6-1; D gene: TRBD2; clone size: -; CDR3 protein: CASYRGRNTGELFF; CDR3 DNA: TGTGCCAGCTATCGCGGGAGGAACACCGGGGAGCTGTTTTTT
J gene: TRBJ1-1; CDR3 length: 14; V gene: TRBV6-2/TRBV6-3; D gene: -; clone size: many; CDR3 protein: CASSEEGRGTEAFF; CDR3 DNA: TGTGCCAGCAGTGAAGAAGGGCGGGGCACTGAAGCTTTCTTT
J gene: TRBJ1-2; CDR3 length: 14; V gene: TRBV14; D gene: -; clone size: many; CDR3 protein: CASSQGGSHYGYTF; CDR3 DNA: TGTGCCAGCAGCCAAGGAGGCAGCCACTATGGCTACACCTTC
J gene: TRBJ1-6; CDR3 length: 14; V gene: TRBV4-1; D gene: -; clone size: many; CDR3 protein: CASTGEGVHSPLHF; CDR3 DNA: TGCGCCAGCACCGGGGAAGGGGTGCATTCACCCCTCCACTTT
J gene: TRBJ2-1; CDR3 length: 16; V gene: TRBV5-5; D gene: TRBD1; clone size: -; CDR3 protein: CASSFPTGDPYNEQFF; CDR3 DNA: TGTGCCAGCAGCTTTCCAACAGGGGATCCCTACAATGAGCAGTTCTTC
J gene: TRBJ1-6; CDR3 length: 15; V gene: TRBV12-3/TRBV12-4; D gene: -; clone size: many; CDR3 protein: CAIITRGPVNSPLHF; CDR3 DNA: TGTGCCATCATTACGCGGGGGCCGGTTAATTCACCCCTCCACTTT
J gene: TRBJ2-2; CDR3 length: 15; V gene: TRBV20-1; D gene: TRBD1; clone size: many; CDR3 protein: CSATGQGARTGELFF; CDR3 DNA: TGCAGTGCTACGGGGCAGGGGGCGCGAACCGGGGAGCTGTTTTTT
J gene: TRBJ2-6; CDR3 length: 14; V gene: TRBV30; D gene: -; clone size: many; CDR3 protein: CAWQTGFGANVLTF; CDR3 DNA: TGTGCCTGGCAAACAGGCTTTGGGGCCAACGTCCTGACTTTC
J gene: TRBJ1-1; CDR3 length: 14; V gene: TRBV6-2/TRBV6-3; D gene: -; clone size: -; CDR3 protein: CASSEGSENTEAFF; CDR3 DNA: TGTGCCAGCAGTGAAGGCTCCGAGAACACTGAAGCTTTCTTT
J gene: TRBJ2-3; CDR3 length: 13; V gene: TRBV20-1; D gene: TRBD2; clone size: many; CDR3 protein: CSASGGFTDTQYF; CDR3 DNA: TGCAGTGCCAGCGGGGGATTCACAGATACGCAGTATTTT
J gene: TRBJ2-3; CDR3 length: 16; V gene: TRBV9; D gene: TRBD1; clone size: many; CDR3 protein: CASSVGQGDLTDTQYF; CDR3 DNA: TGTGCCAGCAGCGTAGGACAGGGAGATTTGACAGATACGCAGTATTTT
J gene: TRBJ1-4; CDR3 length: 14; V gene: TRBV10-3; D gene: -; clone size: -; CDR3 protein: CAIGGEATNEKLFF; CDR3 DNA: TGTGCCATCGGAGGGGAAGCAACTAATGAAAAACTGTTTTTT
J gene: TRBJ2-6; CDR3 length: 15; V gene: TRBV15; D gene: -; clone size: many; CDR3 protein: CATSSRGVGANVLTF; CDR3 DNA: TGTGCCACCAGCAGTCGAGGGGTCGGGGCCAACGTCCTGACTTTC
J gene: TRBJ2-3; CDR3 length: 13; V gene: TRBV11-2; D gene: -; clone size: -; CDR3 protein: CASSLDQADTQYF; CDR3 DNA: TGTGCCAGCAGCTTAGACCAGGCAGATACGCAGTATTTT